The clone carrying this T cell receptor (beta chain) was observed a handful of times. These data belong to a study of blood T cell repertoires in COVID-19. Across the whole study: PBMCs, B-cell-depleted T cells, or T cells were the source of the cDNA or gDNA that made up the material.

The CDR3 loop spans 15 amino acids. Germline-derived CDR1 and CDR2 are SGHRS and YFSETQ. With V trimmed by 2 bases and J by 4 bases, 8 bases remained unmatched. The authors' processing: Using reference gene primer amplification, nucleated cell counts were estimated. Only in-frame clones appear in the TCRdb table, and some are missing; sequencing was by immunoSEQ multiplex PCR. For V, J and clone size, that table is used; D and trimming come from the DNA. Among about 250,000 clones, 86% were seen once, and the ten largest hold roughly 5.2%. The chain recombines TRBV5-1 with TRBJ1-1, with 7 positions matching TRBD1. The sequence was collected from a woman aged 80 or over with COVID-19, enrolled during active disease. Sequencing input: peripheral blood. The CDR3 DNA is TGCGCCAGCAGCTTAGCAAGACCAGGGGGCACTGAAGCTTTCTTT. This translates into CASSLARPGGTEAFF.